This T cell receptor beta chain was obtained from a study of CD8 T cells in Susac syndrome. CD8+ and CD4+ T cells from blood underwent TCR beta sequencing, which was carried out in a high-throughput format. TEMRA cells were FACS-enriched and CD8+ and CD4+ T cells negatively isolated. General study results and limits: Acknowledgment was made by the study that its TCR sequencing and HLA analysis involved a relatively small number of individuals.

RNA in amounts of about 0.45 to 1 ug was reverse transcribed with random hexamers. With immunoSEQ multiplex PCR, TCR beta CDR3 was amplified across 54 Vbeta and 13 Jbeta. Each CDR3 protein gets one entry after TCRdb re-called the immunoSEQ multiplex PCR reads with MiXCR. The sample yields 150,000 to 200,000 distinct CDR3 sequences, approximately 93% seen once. Details on this clonotype: Its antigen is undetermined.

Germline V gene data show CDR1 as MNHEY and CDR2 as SVGEGT. The CDR3 is 11 amino acids. V was clipped by 6 bases and J by 6 bases, with 6 bases between them. The chain combines TRBV6-2 or TRBV6-3 with TRBJ2-1; D is undetermined. Specimen: CD4+ T cells from PBMCs. The TCR originated in a human donor with multiple sclerosis. CDR3 in amino acids: CASSQANEQFF. The CDR3 DNA is TGTGCCAGCAGCCAGGCCAATGAGCAGTTCTTC.